This T cell receptor (beta chain) was sequenced during a study of blood T cell repertoires in COVID-19. Per germline, CDR1 SGHVS and CDR2 FQNEAQ. The CDR3 has 14 residues. V lost 0 bases to trimming and J lost 4 bases, with 7 bases between them. Sequenced by immunoSEQ multiplex PCR; TCRdb stores in-frame clones only, minus some. The sample shows tens of thousands of clones, approximately 80% of them seen only once. The sequencing sample was made of peripheral blood. The sequence was obtained from a man aged 65-85 years with acute or convalescent COVID-19. The rearrangement joins TRBV7-8 to TRBJ1-3; D is perhaps TRBD1 (5 bases). The CDR3, as DNA: TGTGCCAGCAGCTTAGCGCGACAGGGAAACACCATATATTTT. This sequence encodes CASSLARQGNTIYF.